This TCR beta chain was sequenced in a study of T-cell reconstitution after alpha-beta-depleted transplantation in children. As it was prepared, the TCRbeta library received unique molecular identifiers. TCRdb re-called the PCR reads through MiXCR, storing one row per CDR3 protein. The data contain some 340,000 distinct CDR3 sequences, 10% of them singletons. The TCR sequence derives from a human donor who donated a stem cell graft to a child with acute lymphoblastic leukemia. The material sequenced was PBMCs from the stem cell graft donor, taken from the stem cell graft.

The CDR3 DNA is TGTGCCAGCAGTTACGGACAGACGACCTACGAGCAGTACTTC. It specifies CASSYGQTTYEQYF. This chain joins TRBV6-5 and TRBJ2-7, with a weak D call TRBD1 (6 bases). The CDR3 length is 14 residues. Trimming left V 2 bases short and J 2 bases short, with 10 bases between. Germline CDR1 is MNHEY and CDR2 is SVGAGI.